These 11 T cell receptor beta chains originate from one sample sequenced in a study of regulatory T cells in long-lasting Graves disease. Sample time point: newly diagnosed GD, antithyroid drugs for less than 3 months. Extracted RNA from PBMCs served as the source of the TCR library. iRepertoire HTBI primers and Arm-PCR of CDR3 regions built TCR beta libraries. TCRdb redid the calling of the multiplex PCR reads with MiXCR, one entry per CDR3 protein. The sample lists about 460,000 distinct CDR3 sequences, 13% to 15% seen once, with approximately 15% in the top ten. The same specimen was also included in a second study, on T cells in Graves' hyperthyroidism and ophthalmopathy.

The sequenced sample was peripheral blood mononuclear cells (PBMCs), obtained at new diagnosis, from a patient treated with antithyroid drugs. Receptors originate from a woman between 45 and 60 years old with Graves disease.

This clonotype has a count of ten or more. The chain employs TRBV6-2 or TRBV6-3 and TRBJ1-2; no clear D gene. The CDR3 extends over 14 amino acids. CDR1 is MNHEY, CDR2 SVGEGT, per germline. With 0 bases removed from V and 4 bases from J, the gap between germline ends came to 9 bases. DNA for the CDR3: TGTGCCAGCAGTTACTCGAACGGGTTCTATGGCTACACCTTC. Its protein is CASSYSNGFYGYTF.

In this sample, this clonotype turned up a few times. The chain uses TRBV5-1 and TRBJ1-2; no definite D call. This CDR3 spans 16 amino acids. CDR1 SGHRS and CDR2 YFSETQ come from the germline V gene. Between the trimmed V and J ends, which lost 0 bases and 2 bases, there was a span of 14 bases. This chain's CDR3 is CASSLGGLTPNYGYTF. CDR3 DNA: TGCGCCAGCAGCTTGGGAGGGTTGACACCGAACTATGGCTACACCTTC.

Turning to this clonotype: This may be a read error, as it is one base from a much larger clone. This chain links TRBV11-2 with TRBJ1-2; no firm D call. The CDR3 has 11 amino acids. V was cut by 1 base and J by 7 bases, with 4 bases left in between. CDR1 SGHAT and CDR2 FQNNGV come from the germline V gene. Written as DNA, the CDR3 is TGTGCCAGCAGCTTAGTGCGTGGCTACACCTTC. Translating gives CASSLVRGYTF.

This clonotype was detected many times. The CDR3 region has the DNA TGTGCCAGCAGGGATGCGGCAGGGGGCTCCTATAATTCACCCCTCCACTTT. It yields the protein CASRDAAGGSYNSPLHF. The chain carries TRBV2 and TRBJ1-6; TRBD1 matches 7 bases. This CDR3 has 17 amino acids. Germline V lookup: CDR1 SNHLY, CDR2 FYNNEI. The V and J ends lost 6 bases and 0 bases, in that order; junction bases with no gene match: 8.

This chain connects TRBV7-6 to TRBJ2-1, with 8 nucleotides matching TRBD2. The CDR3 is made up of 14 amino acids. The germline CDR1 and CDR2 sequences are SGHVS and FNYEAQ. The ends lost 2 bases at V and 10 bases at J; junction bases unmatched: 7. The CDR3 bases are TGTGCCAGCAGCTTATACGGGAGGGAGCGGGAGCAGTTCTTC. Translation: CASSLYGREREQFF.

This clonotype was found many times. This chain links TRBV28 with TRBJ1-1; D unclear. V lost 8 bases, J lost 5 bases, and 12 bases lay in between. The germline V gene encodes CDR1 MDHEN and CDR2 SYDVKM. This CDR3 spans 12 amino acids. In nucleotides, the CDR3 is TGTGCCAGCGCCCAGAGTGTGACTGAAGCTTTCTTT. Protein: CASAQSVTEAFF.

This clonotype showed up just a few times. With a much larger clone just one base away, this may be a read error. V and J are TRBV5-1 and TRBJ1-5; 10 bases are shared with TRBD1. Germline-derived CDR1 and CDR2 are SGHRS and YFSETQ. The CDR3 has 14 amino acids. The CDR3 DNA reads as TGCGCCAGCAGCACGACAGGGGGCGATCAGCCCGAGCATTTT. It encodes CASSTTGGDQPEHF.

The chain combines TRBV9 with TRBJ2-1; D unresolved. V lost 0 bases and J lost 3, with 4 bases in between. The CDR3 extends over 13 amino acids. CDR1 SGDLS and CDR2 YYNGEE come from the germline V gene. The CDR3, as DNA: TGTGCCAGCAGCGTAGACAACTACAATGAGCAGTTCTTC. It specifies CASSVDNYNEQFF.

This clonotype was observed at least ten times. The V and J genes are TRBV10-1 and TRBJ2-3, with 8 nucleotides matching TRBD2. This CDR3 spans 15 amino acids. The trim removed 4 bases at V and 5 bases at J, leaving 8 bases unmatched. Per the germline V gene, CDR1 is WNHNN and CDR2 is SYGVQD (reference sequence). In nucleotides, the CDR3 is TGCGCCAGCAGTGCCCAAGCGGGAGTTGTAGATACGCAGTATTTT. Translated, it gives CASSAQAGVVDTQYF.

This clonotype was recorded a few times. The chain is built from TRBV19 and TRBJ1-5, with TRBD1 identical over 7 bases. Trimming took 6 bases from V and 7 from J; bases not matched to a gene: 12. Germline CDR1 and CDR2: LNHDA and SQIVND (reference sequence). The CDR3 totals 15 residues. The CDR3 DNA follows: TGTGCCAGTAGCCAGATAGGGACAGAGGCCCAGCCCCAGCATTTT. This gives the protein CASSQIGTEAQPQHF.

This clonotype was observed a few times. This sequence joins TRBV2 and TRBJ1-2, with D maybe TRBD1 (5 bases). V shed 10 bases and J shed 2 bases, with 17 bases lying between them. The CDR3 consists of 14 residues. Germline V CDR1 and CDR2: SNHLY, FYNNEI. DNA of the CDR3: TGTGCCAATTCATCCTACGGGGGAAACTATGGCTACACCTTC. This encodes CANSSYGGNYGYTF.